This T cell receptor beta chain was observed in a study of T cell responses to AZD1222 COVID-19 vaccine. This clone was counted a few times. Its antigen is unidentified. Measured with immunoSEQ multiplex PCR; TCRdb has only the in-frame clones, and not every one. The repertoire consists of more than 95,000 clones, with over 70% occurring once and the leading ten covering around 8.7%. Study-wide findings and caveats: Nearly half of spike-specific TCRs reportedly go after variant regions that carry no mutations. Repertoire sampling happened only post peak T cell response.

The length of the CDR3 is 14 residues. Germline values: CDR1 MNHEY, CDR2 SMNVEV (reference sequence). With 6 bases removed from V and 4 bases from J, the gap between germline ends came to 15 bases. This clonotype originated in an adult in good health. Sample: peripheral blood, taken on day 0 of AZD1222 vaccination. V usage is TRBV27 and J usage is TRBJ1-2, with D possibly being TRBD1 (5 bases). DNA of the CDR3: TGTGCCAGCAGAACAACAGGACATTTCTATGGCTACACCTTC. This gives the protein CASRTTGHFYGYTF.